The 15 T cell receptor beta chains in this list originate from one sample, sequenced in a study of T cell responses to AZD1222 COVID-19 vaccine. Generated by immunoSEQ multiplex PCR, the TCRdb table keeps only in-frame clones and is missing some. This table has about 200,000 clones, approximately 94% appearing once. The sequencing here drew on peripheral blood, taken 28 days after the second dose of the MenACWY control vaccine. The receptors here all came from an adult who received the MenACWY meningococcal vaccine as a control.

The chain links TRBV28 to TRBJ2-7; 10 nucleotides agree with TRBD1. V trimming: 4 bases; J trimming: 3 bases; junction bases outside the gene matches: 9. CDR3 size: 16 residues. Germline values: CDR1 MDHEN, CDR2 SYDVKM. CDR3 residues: CASSSGTGVLIYEQYF. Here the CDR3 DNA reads TGTGCCAGCAGTTCCGGGACAGGGGTACTAATCTACGAGCAGTACTTC. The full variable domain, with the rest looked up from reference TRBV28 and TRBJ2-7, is DVKVTQSSRYLVKRTGEKVFLECVQDMDHENMFWYRQDPGLGLRLIYFSYDVKMKEKGDIPEGYSVSREKKERFSLILESASTNQTSMYLCASSSGTGVLIYEQYFGPGTRLTVT.

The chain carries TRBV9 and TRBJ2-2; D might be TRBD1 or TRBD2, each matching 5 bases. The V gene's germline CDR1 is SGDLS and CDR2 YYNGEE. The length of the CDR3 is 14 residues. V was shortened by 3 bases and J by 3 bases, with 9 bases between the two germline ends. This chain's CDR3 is CASSAGPDTGELFF. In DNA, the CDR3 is TGTGCCAGCAGCGCGGGGCCAGACACCGGGGAGCTGTTTTTT.

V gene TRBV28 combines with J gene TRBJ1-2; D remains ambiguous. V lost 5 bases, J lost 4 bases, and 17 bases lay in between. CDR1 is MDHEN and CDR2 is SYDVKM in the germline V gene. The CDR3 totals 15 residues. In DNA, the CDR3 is TGTGCCAGCAGTCCGCCCCGCGGCGCTCCCTATGGCTACACCTTC. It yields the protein CASSPPRGAPYGYTF.

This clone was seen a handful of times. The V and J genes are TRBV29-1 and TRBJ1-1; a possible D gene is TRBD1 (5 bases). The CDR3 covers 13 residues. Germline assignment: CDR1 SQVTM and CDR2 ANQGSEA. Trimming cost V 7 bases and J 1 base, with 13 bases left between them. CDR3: CSAKQVSNTEAFF. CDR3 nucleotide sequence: TGCAGCGCCAAACAGGTCTCGAACACTGAAGCTTTCTTT. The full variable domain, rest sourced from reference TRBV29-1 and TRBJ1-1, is SAVISQKPSRDICQRGTSLTIQCQVDSQVTMMFWYRQQPGQSLTLIATANQGSEATYESGFVIDKFPISRPNLTFSTLTVSNMSPEDSSIYLCSAKQVSNTEAFFGQGTRLTVV.

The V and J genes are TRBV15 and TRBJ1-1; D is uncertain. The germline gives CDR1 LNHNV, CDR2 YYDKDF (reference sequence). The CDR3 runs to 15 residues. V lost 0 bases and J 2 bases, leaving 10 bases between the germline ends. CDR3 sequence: CATSRDGGFNTEAFF. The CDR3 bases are TGTGCCACCAGCAGAGATGGAGGGTTTAACACTGAAGCTTTCTTT.

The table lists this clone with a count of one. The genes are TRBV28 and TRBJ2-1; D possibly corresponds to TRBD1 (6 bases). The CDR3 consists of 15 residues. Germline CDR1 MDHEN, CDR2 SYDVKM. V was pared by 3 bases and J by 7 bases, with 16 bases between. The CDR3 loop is CASSFAGTNLNEQFF. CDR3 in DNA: TGTGCCAGCAGTTTTGCCGGGACAAATCTTAATGAGCAGTTCTTC.

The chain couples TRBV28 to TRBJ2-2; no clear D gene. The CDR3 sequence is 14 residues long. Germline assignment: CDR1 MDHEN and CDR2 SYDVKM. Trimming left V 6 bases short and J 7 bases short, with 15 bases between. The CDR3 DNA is TGTGCCAGCAGACCAACAAGGTTCGGCGGGGAGCTGTTTTTT. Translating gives CASRPTRFGGELFF.

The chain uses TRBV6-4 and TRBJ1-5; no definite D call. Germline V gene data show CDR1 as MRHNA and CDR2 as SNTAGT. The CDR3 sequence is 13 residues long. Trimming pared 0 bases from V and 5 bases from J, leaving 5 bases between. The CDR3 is CASSDSEDQPQHF. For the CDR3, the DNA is TGTGCCAGCAGTGACTCCGAGGATCAGCCCCAGCATTTT.

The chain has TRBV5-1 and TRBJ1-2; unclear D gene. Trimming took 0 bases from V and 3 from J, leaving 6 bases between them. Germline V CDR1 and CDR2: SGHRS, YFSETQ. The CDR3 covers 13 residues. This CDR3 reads CASSLDQDYGYTF. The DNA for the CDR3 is TGCGCCAGCAGCTTGGACCAGGACTATGGCTACACCTTC.

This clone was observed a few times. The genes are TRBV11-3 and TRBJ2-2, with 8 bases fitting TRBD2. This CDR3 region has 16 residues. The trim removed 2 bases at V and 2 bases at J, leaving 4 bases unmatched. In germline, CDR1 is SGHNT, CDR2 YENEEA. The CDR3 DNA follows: TGTGCCAGCAGCTTAACCCTAGCGGGCAACACCGGGGAGCTGTTTTTT. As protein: CASSLTLAGNTGELFF.

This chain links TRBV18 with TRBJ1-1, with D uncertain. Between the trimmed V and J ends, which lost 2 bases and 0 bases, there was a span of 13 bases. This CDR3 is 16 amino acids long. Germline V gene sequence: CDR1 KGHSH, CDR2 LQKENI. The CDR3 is CASSPIGEGLNTEAFF. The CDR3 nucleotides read TGTGCCAGCTCACCAATTGGCGAAGGGTTGAACACTGAAGCTTTCTTT.

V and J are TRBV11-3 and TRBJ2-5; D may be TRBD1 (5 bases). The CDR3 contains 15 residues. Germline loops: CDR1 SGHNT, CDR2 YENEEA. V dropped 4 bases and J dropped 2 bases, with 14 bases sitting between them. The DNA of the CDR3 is TGTGCCAGCAGCTCCCGACAGAGCCCTCAAGAGACCCAGTACTTC. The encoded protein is CASSSRQSPQETQYF. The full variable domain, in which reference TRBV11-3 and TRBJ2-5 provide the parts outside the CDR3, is EAGVVQSPRYKIIEKKQPVAFWCNPISGHNTLYWYLQNLGQGPELLIRYENEEAVDDSQLPKDRFSAERLKGVDSTLKIQPAELGDSAVYLCASSSRQSPQETQYFGPGTRLLVL.

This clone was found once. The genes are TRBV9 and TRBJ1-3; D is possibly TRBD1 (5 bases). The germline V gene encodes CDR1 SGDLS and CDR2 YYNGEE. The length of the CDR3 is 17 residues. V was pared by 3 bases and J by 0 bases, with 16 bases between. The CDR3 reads CASSAHGRRDSGNTIYF. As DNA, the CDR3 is TGTGCCAGCAGCGCCCACGGGCGCAGGGACTCTGGAAACACCATATATTTT.

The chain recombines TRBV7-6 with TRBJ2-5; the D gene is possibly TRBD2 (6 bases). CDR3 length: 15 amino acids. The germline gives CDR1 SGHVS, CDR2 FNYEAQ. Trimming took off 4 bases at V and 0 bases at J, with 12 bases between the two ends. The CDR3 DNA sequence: TGTGCCAGCAGCTCGCGGGGCAGAAACCAAGAGACCCAGTACTTC. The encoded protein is CASSSRGRNQETQYF.

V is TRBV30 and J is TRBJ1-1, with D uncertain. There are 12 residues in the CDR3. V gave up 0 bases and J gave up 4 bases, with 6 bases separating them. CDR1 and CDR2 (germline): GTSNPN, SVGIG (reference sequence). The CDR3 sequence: CAWSVLVTEAFF. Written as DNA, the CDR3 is TGTGCCTGGAGTGTACTAGTCACTGAAGCTTTCTTT.